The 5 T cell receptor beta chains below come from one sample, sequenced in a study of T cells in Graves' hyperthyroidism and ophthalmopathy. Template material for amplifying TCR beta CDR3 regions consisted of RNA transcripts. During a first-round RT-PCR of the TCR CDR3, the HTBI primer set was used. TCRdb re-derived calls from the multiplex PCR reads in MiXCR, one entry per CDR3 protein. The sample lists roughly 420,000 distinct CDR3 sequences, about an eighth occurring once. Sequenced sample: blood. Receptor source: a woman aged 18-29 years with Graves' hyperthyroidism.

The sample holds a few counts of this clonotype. This chain's CDR3 is CASSERGAGAKNIQYF. CDR3 nucleotide sequence: TGTGCCAGCAGTGAACGAGGGGCCGGGGCCAAAAACATTCAGTACTTC. The chain joins TRBV6-1 to TRBJ2-4; D tentatively fits TRBD1 or TRBD2 (5 bases each). V was pared by 2 bases and J by 1 base, with 12 bases between. This CDR3 has 16 amino acids. The germline gives CDR1 MNHNS, CDR2 SASEGT.

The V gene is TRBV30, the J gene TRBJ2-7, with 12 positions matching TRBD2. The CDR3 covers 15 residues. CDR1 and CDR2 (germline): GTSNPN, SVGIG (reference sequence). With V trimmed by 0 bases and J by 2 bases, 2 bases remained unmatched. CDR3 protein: CAWSVLAGGPYEQYF. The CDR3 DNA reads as TGTGCCTGGAGTGTCCTAGCGGGAGGGCCCTACGAGCAGTACTTC.

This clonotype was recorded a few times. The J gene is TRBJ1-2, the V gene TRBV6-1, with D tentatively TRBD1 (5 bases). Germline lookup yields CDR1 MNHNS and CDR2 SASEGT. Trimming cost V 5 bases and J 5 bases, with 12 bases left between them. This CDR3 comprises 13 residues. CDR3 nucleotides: TGTGCCAGCAGTACATCTGGGACTTATGGCTACACCTTC. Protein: CASSTSGTYGYTF.

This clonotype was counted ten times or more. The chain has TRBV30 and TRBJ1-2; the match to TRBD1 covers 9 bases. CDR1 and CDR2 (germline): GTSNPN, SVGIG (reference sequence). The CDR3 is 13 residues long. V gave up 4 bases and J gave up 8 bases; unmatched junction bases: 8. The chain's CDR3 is CAWNRGRERGYTF. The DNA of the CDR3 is TGTGCCTGGAACAGGGGGCGTGAGAGGGGCTACACCTTC.

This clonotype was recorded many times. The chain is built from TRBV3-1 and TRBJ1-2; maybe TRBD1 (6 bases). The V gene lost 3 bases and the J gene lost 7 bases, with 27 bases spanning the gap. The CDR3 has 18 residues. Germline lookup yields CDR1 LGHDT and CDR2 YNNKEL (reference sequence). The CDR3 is CASSHILPEGDAVLGYTF. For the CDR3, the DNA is TGTGCCAGCAGCCATATCCTTCCGGAGGGGGACGCGGTACTTGGCTACACCTTC.